A selection of T cell receptor beta chains follows, all from one sample in a study of shared clonotypes between healthy human individuals. Method: immunoSEQ multiplex PCR; TCRdb's copy keeps in-frame clones and lacks some. The sample lists 470,000 or so clones, about 72% occurring once. The sample taken for sequencing was PBMCs. The receptors shown here come from a woman aged 40 to 50 in good health. Some clones in this sample may be carry-over from other donors' samples. The CDR3 runs from the conserved cysteine through the conserved F or W. A D gene is named only where the DNA matches it firmly. The size field is filled for only some rows; it gives once, few, many or a size class.

TRBJ1-3 | . | TRBV6-6 | . | TGTGCCAGCATGGGCGGACTGACTGGAAACACCATATATTTT | CASMGGLTGNTIYF
TRBJ2-3 | . | TRBV29-1 | . | TGCAGCGTTGGGGCAGGGGCAGATACGCAGTATTTT | CSVGAGADTQYF
TRBJ2-7 | . | TRBV18 | . | TGTGCCAGCTCACCCGACACCGCCAACGAGCAGTACTTC | CASSPDTANEQYF
TRBJ2-1 | . | TRBV10-2 | TRBD2 | TGCGCCAGCAGCCCGATAAAGCGGGATTCGGACAATGAGCAGTTCTTC | CASSPIKRDSDNEQFF
TRBJ1-1 | . | TRBV5-4 | . | TGTGCCAGCAGCCGGGAAGACACTGAAGCTTTCTTT | CASSREDTEAFF
TRBJ2-5 | . | TRBV11-2 | TRBD2 | TGTGCCAGCAGCTTAGCCCTCACTAGCGGGGGACAAGAGACCCAGTACTTC | CASSLALTSGGQETQYF
TRBJ2-7 | . | TRBV6-6 | TRBD1 | TGTGCCAGCAGTTACGCAGGACAGGGTTACGAGCAGTACTTC | CASSYAGQGYEQYF
TRBJ2-5 | . | TRBV4-1 | TRBD2 | TGCGCCAGCAGCCAAGTGGGAGGGCTCGGAGAGACCCAGTACTTC | CASSQVGGLGETQYF
TRBJ1-6 | . | TRBV10-3 | TRBD1 | TGTGCCATCAGTGAGTCGATTCAGGGGGAGAATTCACCCCTCCACTTT | CAISESIQGENSPLHF
TRBJ2-6 | . | TRBV9 | TRBD1 | TGTGCCAGCAGCGCATCCACAGGGGGCGCGGCTGGGGCCAACGTCCTGACTTTC | CASSASTGGAAGANVLTF
TRBJ2-6 | . | TRBV5-6 | . | TGTGCCAGCAGCTTGGACAGGATTGGCTCTGGGGCCAACGTCCTGACTTTC | CASSLDRIGSGANVLTF
TRBJ2-3 | few | TRBV19 | . | TGTGCCAGTAGCAGACTTCTTAGCACAGATACGCAGTATTTT | CASSRLLSTDTQYF
TRBJ1-2 | . | TRBV11-3 | TRBD1 | TGTGCCAGCAGCGACCGGGACAGAGGGGGCTACACCTTC | CASSDRDRGGYTF
TRBJ2-7 | . | TRBV7-6 | . | TGTGCCAGCGCTAGTTTTGGGGGCCACGAGCAGTACTTC | CASASFGGHEQYF
TRBJ1-1 | few | TRBV27 | TRBD1 | TGTGCCAGCAAACCCGGGACAGGTCCTGAAGCTTTCTTT | CASKPGTGPEAFF
TRBJ2-1 | . | TRBV7-9 | . | TGTGCCAGCAGCCCAGAGAGGGGGGCCTACAATGAGCAGTTCTTC | CASSPERGAYNEQFF
TRBJ2-7 | . | TRBV5-4 | . | TGTGCCAGCAGGTCCACGGTTGGGGGCGAGCAGTACTTC | CASRSTVGGEQYF
TRBJ2-2 | . | TRBV7-9 | . | TGTGCCAGCAGCTTAGATCTCAGGGCTCCCGGGGAGCTGTTTTTT | CASSLDLRAPGELFF
TRBJ2-1 | . | TRBV30 | TRBD2 | TGTGCCTGGAGCGTCCCCGGACTAGATTACAATGAGCAGTTCTTC | CAWSVPGLDYNEQFF
TRBJ2-3 | . | TRBV10-2 | . | TGCGCCAGCGCCCGAGGGGTAGGGGGGACAGATACGCAGTATTTT | CASARGVGGTDTQYF
TRBJ2-5 | . | TRBV27 | . | TGTGCCAGCAGCTTATCGTACTGGGGGGAGACCCAGTACTTC | CASSLSYWGETQYF
TRBJ1-4 | . | TRBV27 | TRBD1 | TGTGCCAGCAGTGCGGGACAGGGTCTTTTGAGGAAGAATGAAAAACTGTTTTTT | CASSAGQGLLRKNEKLFF
TRBJ2-7 | many | TRBV19 | TRBD2 | TGTGCCAGTAGTATAGGACTAGCGGAGAGCTACGAGCAGTACTTC | CASSIGLAESYEQYF
TRBJ2-6 | . | TRBV27 | . | TGTGCCAGCAGAGACAGCTCTGGGGCCAACGTCCTGACTTTC | CASRDSSGANVLTF
TRBJ2-3 | . | TRBV4-2 | TRBD2 | TGTGCCAGCAGCCAAGACGGGCGGGAGGGCGGAACAGATACGCAGTATTTT | CASSQDGREGGTDTQYF
TRBJ1-1 | few | TRBV10-3 | TRBD1 | TGTGCCACAGTTCCGGGACAGGAAATGGGGGCTTTCTTT | CATVPGQEMGAFF
TRBJ1-1 | . | TRBV10-3 | . | TGTGCCATCAGTGGGGGGGGAACGAACACTGAAGCTTTCTTT | CAISGGGTNTEAFF
TRBJ1-2 | . | TRBV20-1 | TRBD1 | TGCAGTGCACGGACAGGGCATGGCTACACCTTC | CSARTGHGYTF
TRBJ2-4 | . | TRBV28 | TRBD1 | TGTGCCAGCAGTTCAACTTCAGGGGGCCGTGCCAAAAACATTCAGTACTTC | CASSSTSGGRAKNIQYF
TRBJ2-3 | . | TRBV5-1 | TRBD2 | TGCGCCAGCAGCTTGGGTCGGGGCGGGAGTGATACGCAGTATTTT | CASSLGRGGSDTQYF
TRBJ1-4 | . | TRBV19 | TRBD1 | TGTGCCAGTAAGGGACAGTCAGGAACAACTAATGAAAAACTGTTTTTT | CASKGQSGTTNEKLFF
TRBJ1-2 | once | TRBV13 | . | TGTGCCAGCAGCTTATTAGGGCATCTCTATGGCTACACCTTC | CASSLLGHLYGYTF
TRBJ2-7 | once | TRBV5-1 | . | TGCGCCAGCAGCTTGGCCAGTCCCTACGAGCAGTACTTC | CASSLASPYEQYF
TRBJ2-2 | . | TRBV9 | TRBD2 | TGTGCCAGCAGCGTAGTAGCGGGAGACACCGGGGAGCTGTTTTTT | CASSVVAGDTGELFF
TRBJ1-1 | . | TRBV29-1 | . | TGCAGCGCTGGACACGGGGGGAACACTGAAGCTTTCTTT | CSAGHGGNTEAFF
TRBJ2-5 | . | TRBV10-1 | . | TGCGCCAGCAGTGAGGGAAAGGGGACCCAGTACTTC | CASSEGKGTQYF
TRBJ1-1 | . | TRBV30 | . | TGTGCCTGGAGTGTGAGTTTTGGCACTGAAGCTTTCTTT | CAWSVSFGTEAFF
TRBJ1-1 | . | TRBV5-1 | . | TGCGCCAGCAGCTGGGGGCGGACTCAGAACACTGAAGCTTTCTTT | CASSWGRTQNTEAFF
TRBJ2-2 | . | TRBV4-3 | TRBD1 | TGCGCCAGCAGCCAAGATCGCGGACAGGGGTACACCGGGGAGCTGTTTTTT | CASSQDRGQGYTGELFF
TRBJ2-3 | . | TRBV27 | TRBD2 | TGTGCCAGCAGTTCACGGACTAGCGGGAGGATCCCCACAGATACGCAGTATTTT | CASSSRTSGRIPTDTQYF
TRBJ1-5 | few | TRBV27 | . | TGTGCCAGCAGTTTATTCTGGGGACAGCCCCAGCATTTT | CASSLFWGQPQHF
TRBJ2-3 | . | TRBV11-2 | . | TGTGCCAGCAGCTTAGGTCAACCGGCAGGTGCGGGCACAGATACGCAGTATTTT | CASSLGQPAGAGTDTQYF
TRBJ2-7 | . | TRBV5-1 | . | TGCGCCAGCAGCTTGGCGGGGTCCCCCTACGAGCAGTACTTC | CASSLAGSPYEQYF
TRBJ2-5 | . | TRBV28 | TRBD2 | TGTGCCAGCAGTACGACTAGCGGGAGAAAAGAGACCCAGTACTTC | CASSTTSGRKETQYF
TRBJ2-1 | . | TRBV9 | TRBD2 | TGTGCCAGCAGCGTAGGGGTCACCGGGACTAACAATGAGCAGTTCTTC | CASSVGVTGTNNEQFF